The T cell receptor (beta chain) under discussion was sequenced for a study of blood T cell repertoires in COVID-19. Enrollees, roughly 18 to 89 years old, lived in roughly 24 US areas. V lost 3 bases and J 3 bases, leaving 11 bases between the germline ends. Germline loops: CDR1 MNHEY, CDR2 SMNVEV (reference sequence). CDR3 length: 14 amino acids. In the study's own analysis: Amplification of reference gene primers was used by the study to estimate nucleated cell counts. Some clones are missing from TCRdb's copy, which holds only in-frame ones; the method was immunoSEQ multiplex PCR. V and J calls and clone size come straight from that table; D and trimming were deduced from the DNA. The sample gives 200,000 to 300,000 clones, about 86% of which show up once; less than 4% is in the top ten.

V gene TRBV27 combines with J gene TRBJ1-2, with a tentative D call TRBD1 (6 bases). Sample: PBMCs or T cells enriched from blood (not recorded which). This receptor was taken from a woman aged 40-49 years with acute COVID-19. CDR3 region: CASSFRGGYYGYTF. DNA for the CDR3: TGTGCCAGCAGTTTCCGAGGGGGTTACTATGGCTACACCTTC.